One and the same sample provided the 8 T cell receptor beta chains below, sequenced in a study of blood T cell repertoires in COVID-19. The table came from immunoSEQ multiplex PCR; TCRdb's copy has only in-frame clones and leaves some out. In the table there are approximately 24,000 clones, around 90% of which are singletons. The sample taken for sequencing was peripheral blood. The receptor source for this set is a man between 65 and 85 years old with COVID-19, enrolled during active disease.

V is TRBV19 and J is TRBJ2-3; TRBD1 matches at 12 bases. CDR3 length: 17 residues. Per the germline V gene, CDR1 is LNHDA and CDR2 is SQIVND (reference sequence). The J segment lost 0 bases and the V segment lost 10 bases, leaving 11 bases of the junction unmatched. The CDR3 region is CATSGTGGFTSTDTQYF. In DNA form, the CDR3 reads TGTGCCACTTCCGGGACAGGGGGCTTTACTAGCACAGATACGCAGTATTTT.

The genes are TRBV4-1 and TRBJ2-1; 11 bases align to TRBD2. Germline CDR1 MGHRA, CDR2 YSYEKL. Germline trimming cut 3 bases from V and 6 bases from J; bases unmatched to any gene: 10. CDR3 length equals 17 residues. The CDR3 region is CASSHGGLAGFTNEQFF. CDR3 sequence (DNA): TGCGCCAGCAGCCACGGTGGACTAGCGGGCTTTACCAATGAGCAGTTCTTC.

This chain uses TRBV5-1 with TRBJ2-3; 14 bases map to TRBD2. The length of the CDR3 is 16 residues. The V gene end was trimmed by 5 bases and the J gene end by 5 bases; junction bases not matched to a gene: 7. Germline-derived CDR1 and CDR2 are SGHRS and YFSETQ. The CDR3 nucleotides are TGCGCCAGCAGTTTAGGAGGACTAGCGGGGGGAGATACGCAGTATTTT. Translated, it gives CASSLGGLAGGDTQYF.

The genes are TRBV6-5 and TRBJ1-1; 7 bases are a match to TRBD1. J was trimmed by 7 bases and V by 2 bases; bases with no gene match: 4. Germline V gives CDR1 MNHEY, CDR2 SVGAGI. This CDR3 region has 13 residues. The DNA of the CDR3 is TGTGCCAGCAGTTACGGAGGGACAGTTGAAGCTTTCTTT. Translation gives CASSYGGTVEAFF.

This clone was detected once. The chain employs TRBV7-2 and TRBJ2-5; D gene unclear. With 1 base removed from V and 1 base from J, the gap between germline ends came to 13 bases. Germline CDR1 is SGHTA and CDR2 is FQGNSA. CDR3 length: 16 residues. Here the CDR3 reads CASSLGPSRGQETQYF. The CDR3 bases are TGTGCCAGCAGCTTAGGGCCCTCGCGAGGCCAAGAGACCCAGTACTTC.

The chain couples TRBV4-1 to TRBJ2-1; 10 nucleotides line up with TRBD2. V was pared by 0 bases and J by 14 bases, with 4 bases of the junction left unmatched. Looked up from germline, CDR1 is MGHRA and CDR2 is YSYEKL. The CDR3 covers 13 residues. The CDR3 sequence: CASSQDQRGGEFF. CDR3 in DNA: TGCGCCAGCAGCCAAGATCAGCGGGGGGGCGAGTTCTTC.

The chain employs TRBV7-9 and TRBJ2-1, with D maybe TRBD2 (6 bases). CDR1 and CDR2 (germline): SEHNR, FQNEAQ (reference sequence). This CDR3 is built from 13 residues. V was pared by 6 bases and J by 8 bases, with 14 bases between. CDR3 DNA: TGTGCCAGCAGACCTACTAGCATGGATGAGCAGTTCTTC. Protein: CASRPTSMDEQFF.

V is TRBV6-2 or TRBV6-3 and J is TRBJ1-2; 8 nucleotides align to TRBD1. This CDR3 has 15 residues. Germline CDR1 is MNHEY and CDR2 is SVGEGT. V gave up 4 bases and J gave up 8 bases; unmatched junction bases: 12. The CDR3 bases are TGTGCCAGCAGTTCGCGGGGGGGACAGGTATACGGCTACACCTTC. It specifies CASSSRGGQVYGYTF.